This note documents a single T cell receptor beta chain sequence. Its binding antigen is unknown. Nothing much larger sits one base from this clone, and base qualities are not available. The data derive from a study of cytomegalovirus exposure and HLA in healthy donors (dated by TCRdb to 2017 to 2019). In terms of the full investigation: According to an earlier analysis of around 600 of the donors, 150 million to 200 million T cells yielded 90 million to 140 million unique TCR beta sequences and roughly 280 Gb of sequence data. About 300 gigabases of sequencing data and 70 million to 100 million unique TCR sequences were included in an early release covering 550 to 800 HLA-typed donors. Among the approximately 430 genotyped donors, about 85% belonged to the genetic ancestry cluster associated with self-reported Caucasian donors. The study aimed to test whether signatures of past pathogen exposure could be identified by cataloging public T cell receptors. The study profiled the T cell repertoires of 666 subjects by immunosequencing and related them to cytomegalovirus serostatus. A separate validation cohort of 100 to 150 different subjects was used in addition to the roughly 670-subject first cohort. High-throughput TCR immunosequencing, statistical association of individual TCRs with disease status, and machine learning were combined to predict cytomegalovirus infection status. To study patterns of TCR occurrence, a later analysis re-analyzed previously published TCR beta repertoires from hundreds of donors and added high-resolution HLA genotyping. Rather than using new phenotypic data, the later analysis identified candidate immune exposures from TCR beta sequences and from how often those sequences occurred across donors. An earlier analysis of 587 of the donors used high-throughput TCR beta sequencing to judge whether each TCR beta V gene segment behaved as functional or pseudogenic. Alongside the repertoire data, information on donor age, sex, ethnicity and CMV serostatus was compiled. Genome-wide SNP genotypes for about 60% of the roughly 700 donors were used in a later genetic analysis, which treated that subset as a discovery cohort. All discovery cohort repertoires had been generated on a single sequencing platform. Class I and class II HLA loci were covered by the typing at four-digit resolution. Typing coverage varied by locus: about 620-630 donors for A, B, C, DRB1 and DQB1; roughly 510 for DQA1; around 610 for DPA1; around 490 for DPB1. A handful of DR-DQ haplotypes were handled as single units for association and clustering because linkage in the cohort was strong. Across some 400 genotyped donors of the cohort, an average of roughly 250,000 unique TCR beta nucleotide sequences per donor were sequenced, and roughly 20% of those sequences were non-productive.

Libraries were built with the immunoSEQ multiplex PCR assay. The multiplex PCR relied on a mix of 60 forward primers for TCR Vbeta segments and 13 reverse primers for TCR Jbeta segments. A multiplex PCR assay on genomic DNA amplified the CDR3 region of rearranged TCR beta genes. On the Illumina HiSeq System, the amplified TCR beta libraries were sequenced as 87-base-pair reads. The published analysis was carried out like this. Across the roughly 600 repertoires, a later analysis counted 80 million or so unique TCR beta chains, approximately 10 million of which were shared by at least two donors. A nearest-neighbor algorithm error-corrected the raw reads and collapsed the reads into unique sequences, merging closely related sequences to remove PCR and sequencing errors. Alignment of CDR3 sequences to IMGT reference sequences was used to assign V, D and J gene segments. For a sequence to be retained, a match of at least six nucleotides to both a V gene segment and a J gene segment was required. Rearrangements were classified as productive when the CDR3 lacked stop codons and remained in frame with V and J, and all other rearrangements were classified as non-productive. CDR3 was defined according to IMGT convention as the region running from the second conserved V-encoded cysteine to the conserved J-encoded phenylalanine. Sequences without an unambiguous match to a single V gene segment were excluded from the earlier analysis of almost 600 of the donors. An earlier analysis of a few hundred of the donors classified V segments as functional when productive rearrangements were above 56.7% and as segregating when the standard deviation between donors was above 5%. A statistical classification framework was developed to diagnose cytomegalovirus status using the catalog of TCR beta chain sequences. A later analysis assigned V and J genes by comparing TCR nucleotide sequences with IMGT/GENE-DB human TR gene sequences. In a later analysis, CDR3 sequences and most-parsimonious VDJ recombination scenarios were assigned using the TCRdist pipeline. In a later analysis, each TCR beta chain was defined by its CDR3 amino acid sequence together with its V-gene family, and reads without a unique V-gene family were excluded. To address suspected cross-contamination and a sequencing artifact, a later analysis removed roughly 640 highly shared, low-generation-probability nucleotide sequences. In a later analysis, a clonal expansion index for each public chain was calculated from normalized within-repertoire ranks of inferred template counts. A later analysis computed generation probabilities with a VDJ recombination model fitted to out-of-frame rearrangements, and checked the results against IGoR. In a later analysis, TCR-TCR, TCR-HLA and TCR-CMV co-occurrence was scored with hypergeometric tests, and a repertoire-size bias correction was applied to TCR pairs. A later analysis estimated false discovery rates by permuting HLA or CMV assignments 20 times. In a later analysis, co-occurring TCRs were grouped with DBSCAN, and TCRdist sequence similarity was added when clustering was performed within HLA-allele-positive subsets. Repertoires with fewer than 30,000 or more than 120,000 public chains, plus five repertoires with anomalous nucleotide sharing, were excluded from co-occurrence clustering. Sourced from immuneACCESS, this table was stored by TCRdb with only in-frame sequences that have V and J called. A share of the clones is absent; for the studies checked, an unresolved V gene accounts for under half, and the remainder has no known explanation. D and trimming were read from the DNA, whereas the V and J calls and clone size are those reported in that table. This sample is represented by roughly 160,000 clones; approximately 78% of them were singletons. Of the sample, roughly 8% falls within the top ten clones.

The CDR3, cysteine through phenylalanine, is 16 amino acids long. This entry keeps only the CDR3 DNA: 48 bases, framed from base 1. Via the germline V gene, CDR1 is MDHEN and CDR2 SYDVKM. At the junction V is shortened by 6 bases and J by 4 bases, with 18 bases in between. Paper-wide results and their limitations: The classifier was reported to diagnose cytomegalovirus status with high specificity and sensitivity in both the original and validation cohorts. Compared with the approximately 670-donor mean, donors in an Asian-associated ancestry cluster had fewer N-insertions in productive TCRs, according to a later genetic analysis. Correlated functional status among segregating V segments might reflect linkage disequilibrium, but an unknown experimental factor could not be ruled out. For the cohort, immune exposure information was limited to CMV serostatus. In a later analysis, TCR association rates were found to vary across HLA loci, with the most associated TCRs seen for DRB1 alleles and the fewest for HLA-C alleles. The presence/absence analyses assumed that sequencing depth was roughly uniform across donors, and that assumption may not be true. The authors suggested that the approach could potentially be generalized to other disease states and immunological phenotypes. This cohort had only TCR beta chains sequenced, and the lack of alpha or paired-chain data limited which features could be detected. Most TCR sequences were observed very rarely across donors, whereas some public TCRs were present in many individuals. Specific HLA alleles were associated with roughly 16,000 TCR beta sequences at a false discovery rate of 0.05 in a later analysis. Because counts were too low, more than 15 rarely observed V segments, including chromosome 9 orphons, were left out of the earlier analysis of a few hundred of the donors. In a later analysis, most CMV-associated TCR beta chains were found to appear HLA-restricted, with HLA associations seemingly driven largely by CMV exposure. Because some donors lacked HLA typing at each locus, the association tests relied only on the typed subset. In an earlier analysis of some 640 of the donors, most TCR beta V segments were observed in productive rearrangements about 87% or about 30% of the time, broadly matching IMGT annotations. A cluster of highly shared sequence variants was judged likely to represent a technical artifact of the sequencing pipeline. In a later genetic analysis, a missense DCLRE1C variant was associated with V-gene and J-gene trimming of TCR beta chains, and the association was replicated in an independent cohort. When HLA alleles, especially DR and DQ, strongly co-occurred, TCR associations were difficult to assign to individual alleles. In vitro tests confirmed that a few of the cytomegalovirus-associated TCR beta chains recognize cytomegalovirus antigens. The study listed 164 TCR beta chains as associated with cytomegalovirus. Compared with equally common non-associated chains, HLA-associated TCR beta chains in a later analysis were more clonally expanded and had lower generation probabilities. Because the 87-base-pair reads could not distinguish some IMGT-functional V segments, including TRBV6-2 and TRBV6-3, those segments were excluded. According to a later analysis, parvovirus B19, influenza, CMV and Epstein-Barr virus appeared linked to several top co-occurrence clusters. A further reported finding was that TCR beta sequences accurately predicted the HLA-A and HLA-B alleles for most subjects in the first cohort.

In total, around 600 healthy bone marrow donors made up the cohort. At the time of sampling, every cohort member was nominally healthy, though immune exposures that went unrecorded were likely present. The donor was CMV seropositive and was included in the group of 250 to 300 seropositive cohort members. Every donor gave a peripheral blood sample, and the peripheral blood mononuclear cells from that sample were used for TCR beta sequencing. The Qiagen DNeasy Blood Extraction Kit was used to extract genomic DNA from the blood cell samples. Sequenced material: PBMCs. The sequence was obtained from a male donor in good health and CMV-seropositive. The chain couples TRBV28 to TRBJ1-4; TRBD1 is a possible D gene, resting on 6 matching bases. The CDR3 region has the sequence CASRSPGGALNEKLFF. Here is the DNA: TGTGCCAGCAGGTCACCGGGGGGGGCCCTTAATGAAAAACTGTTTTTT.